This paragraph covers one T cell receptor beta chain sequence. Some clones are missing from TCRdb's copy, which holds only in-frame ones; the method was immunoSEQ multiplex PCR. Of tens of thousands of clones listed, roughly 80% were seen once; the top ten hold over 2.5%. This sample was taken from a study of T cell clones after liver transplantation. Across the study: Liver transplant recipients had immunosuppression withdrawal attempted within 2 years. A pre-transplant mixed lymphocyte reaction with TCRbeta sequencing defined graft-donor-reactive clones followed in post-transplant blood.

The CDR3 loop spans 14 amino acids. CDR1 is MNHEY, CDR2 SMNVEV, per germline (reference sequence). Trimming took off 2 bases at V and 7 bases at J, with 11 bases between the two ends. The TCR originated in a human patient who received a liver transplant. Some T cells may be transferred from the graft donor. The chain uses TRBV27 and TRBJ1-4; D perhaps matches TRBD1 (6 bases). The material sequenced was CD4+ T cells from blood, taken at the 22-month timepoint. The DNA of the CDR3 is TGTGCCAGCAGTTTACAGGGGCACGTTGAAAAACTGTTTTTT. Amino acid sequence: CASSLQGHVEKLFF.